This paragraph covers one TCR beta chain sequence. The sample comes from a study of blood T cell repertoires in COVID-19. On the study more broadly: Spain, Italy and the United States supplied samples that represented acute and convalescent COVID-19. The analysed material was cDNA or gDNA that came from T cells, B-cell-depleted T cells, or PBMCs.

The authors' processing: The authors estimated nucleated cell counts from reference gene primer amplification. This table comes from immunoSEQ multiplex PCR, and its TCRdb copy is limited to in-frame clones, with some not included. V and J calls and clone size follow that table, whereas D and trimming were derived from the DNA. The sample lists around 100,000 clones; less than 85% were seen once. This CDR3 is built from 17 residues. Germline V lookup: CDR1 SGHRS, CDR2 YFSETQ. V shed 0 bases and J shed 0 bases, with 13 bases lying between them. This TCR was recovered from a woman in her sixties or seventies with acute or convalescent COVID-19. The source material was peripheral blood. The gene calls are TRBV5-1 and TRBJ1-3; perhaps TRBD1 as D (5 bases). The CDR3 DNA is TGCGCCAGCAGCTTGGCAACAGGCCCCAGCTCTGGAAACACCATATATTTT. Its protein product is CASSLATGPSSGNTIYF.